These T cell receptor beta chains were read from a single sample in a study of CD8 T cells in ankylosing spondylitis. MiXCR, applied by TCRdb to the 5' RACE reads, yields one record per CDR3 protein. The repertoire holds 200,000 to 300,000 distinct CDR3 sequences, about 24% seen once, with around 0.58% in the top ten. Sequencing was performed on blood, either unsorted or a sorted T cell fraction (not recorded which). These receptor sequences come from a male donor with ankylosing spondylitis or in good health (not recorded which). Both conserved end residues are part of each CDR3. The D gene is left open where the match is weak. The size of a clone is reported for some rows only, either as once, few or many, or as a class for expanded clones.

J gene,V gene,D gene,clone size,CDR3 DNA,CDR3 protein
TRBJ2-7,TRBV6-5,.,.,TGTGCCAGCAGTTACGCCAGGGGAGCCTTGGAGCAGTACTTC,CASSYARGALEQYF
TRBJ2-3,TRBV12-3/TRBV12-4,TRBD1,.,TGTGCCAGCAGCCGGGACAGGCCGTCGGATACGCAGTATTTT,CASSRDRPSDTQYF
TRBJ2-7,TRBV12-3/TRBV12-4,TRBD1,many,TGTGCCAGCAGTACTGGGACAGGGGACTACGAGCAGTACTTC,CASSTGTGDYEQYF
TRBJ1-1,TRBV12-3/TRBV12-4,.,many,TGTGCCAGCAGTTTGCAGGCGGGTGAAGCTTTCTTT,CASSLQAGEAFF
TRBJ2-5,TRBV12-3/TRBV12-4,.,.,TGTGCCAGCAGTTTTTCCCGGGGCCAAGAGACCCAGTACTTC,CASSFSRGQETQYF
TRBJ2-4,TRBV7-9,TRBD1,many,TGTGCCAGCAGTACCGGGACAGGAAACATTCAGTACTTC,CASSTGTGNIQYF
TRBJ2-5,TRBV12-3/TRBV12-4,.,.,TGTGCCAGCAGTCCCCAGGGTAGCAGGCAAGAGACCCAGTACTTC,CASSPQGSRQETQYF
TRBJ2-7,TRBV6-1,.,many,TGTGCCAGCAGTGACCGGGACACAGCATACGAGCAGTACTTC,CASSDRDTAYEQYF
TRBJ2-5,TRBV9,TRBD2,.,TGTGCCAGCAGTCCTAGGACTAGCGGGGATACCTACCAAGAGACCCAGTACTTC,CASSPRTSGDTYQETQYF
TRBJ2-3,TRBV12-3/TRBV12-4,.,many,TGTGCCAGCAGTTGGTCGGGAGTGGTAGATACGCAGTATTTT,CASSWSGVVDTQYF
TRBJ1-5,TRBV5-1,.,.,TGCGCCAGCAGCTTCGATGGCGGGGTTGGTCAGCCCCAGCATTTT,CASSFDGGVGQPQHF
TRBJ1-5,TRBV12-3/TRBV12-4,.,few,TGTGCCAGCAGCGGACCTCTGGGTCAGCCCCAGCATTTT,CASSGPLGQPQHF
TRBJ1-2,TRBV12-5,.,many,TGTGCTAGTGGTTTGGTACGGATGGGGAACCACTTATCGCACTACACCTTC,CASGLVRMGNHLSHYTF
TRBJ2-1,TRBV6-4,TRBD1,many,TGTGCCAGCAGTGACCGTTGGACAGGGACCTACAATGAGCAGTTCTTC,CASSDRWTGTYNEQFF
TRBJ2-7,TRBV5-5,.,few,TGTGCCAGCAGCCCGCCGGGACACGCCACCCTCGAGCAGTACTTC,CASSPPGHATLEQYF
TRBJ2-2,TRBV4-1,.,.,TGCGCCAGCAGCCAAGGCGCGAACGCGAACACCGGGGAGCTGTTTTTT,CASSQGANANTGELFF
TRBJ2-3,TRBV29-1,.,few,TGCAGCGTTGCTGGGGGCGGGGGCGGAATAGATACGCAGTATTTT,CSVAGGGGGIDTQYF
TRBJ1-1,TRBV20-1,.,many,TGCAGTGCTAAGATCGCGTCGGCGGCTGAAGCTTTCTTT,CSAKIASAAEAFF
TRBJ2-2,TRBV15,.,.,TGTGCCACCAGCGGAATCGGGACAAGTCGTTACACCGGGGAGCTGTTTTTT,CATSGIGTSRYTGELFF
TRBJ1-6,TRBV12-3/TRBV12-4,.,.,TGTGCCAGCAGCTTGGGAGGTGGTTCACCCCTCCACTTT,CASSLGGGSPLHF
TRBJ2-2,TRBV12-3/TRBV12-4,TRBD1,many,TGTGCCAGCACCGGGACAGGGAACACCGGGGAGCTGTTTTTT,CASTGTGNTGELFF
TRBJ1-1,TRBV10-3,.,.,TGTGCCATCAGTGAAAGAGGGTACACTGAAGCTTTCTTT,CAISERGYTEAFF
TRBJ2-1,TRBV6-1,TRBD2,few,TGTGCCAGCGGCGGGGGGGCCTCCTACAATGAGCAGTTCTTC,CASGGGASYNEQFF
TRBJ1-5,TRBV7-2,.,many,TGTGCCAGCAGCGGGCAGGGTTTACAGGGTCAGCCCCAGCATTTT,CASSGQGLQGQPQHF
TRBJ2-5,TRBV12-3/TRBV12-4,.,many,TGTGCCAGCACTACCCTCGGGGGCGGAGAGACCCAGTACTTC,CASTTLGGGETQYF
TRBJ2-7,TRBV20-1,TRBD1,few,TGCAGTGCTGACAGGGGTTTCGACGAGCAGTACTTC,CSADRGFDEQYF
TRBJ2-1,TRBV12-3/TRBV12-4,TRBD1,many,TGTGCCAGCAGTTTAGGGCAGGGGGAATACAATGAGCAGTTCTTC,CASSLGQGEYNEQFF
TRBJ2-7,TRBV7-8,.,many,TGTGCCAGCAGCCCTTGGGGCGGGGCAGGGTTCCGTCACGAGCAGTACTTC,CASSPWGGAGFRHEQYF
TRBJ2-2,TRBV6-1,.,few,TGTGCCACCAAGGAGCCCTGGGACACCGGGGAGCTGTTTTTT,CATKEPWDTGELFF
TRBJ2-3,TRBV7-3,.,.,TGTGCCAGCAGCTTCTCCCTATCCACAGATACGCAGTATTTT,CASSFSLSTDTQYF
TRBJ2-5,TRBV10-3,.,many,TGTGCCATCAGTGAGTCGAACACCCAAGATACCCAGTACTTC,CAISESNTQDTQYF
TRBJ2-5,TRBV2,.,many,TGTGCCAGCAGTAACGACCTATACCAAGAGACCCAGTACTTC,CASSNDLYQETQYF
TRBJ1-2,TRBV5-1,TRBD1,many,TGCGCCAGCCGCTCCGGGACAGGAAACTATGGCTACACCTTC,CASRSGTGNYGYTF
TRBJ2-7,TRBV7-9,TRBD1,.,TGTGCCAGCAGCTTCCCGGGACAGGGAACCTACGAGCAGTACTTC,CASSFPGQGTYEQYF
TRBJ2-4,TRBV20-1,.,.,TGCAGTGCTAGAGGCGGGGTCGACCTATTGTACTTC,CSARGGVDLLYF
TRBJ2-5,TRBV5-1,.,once,TGCGCCAGCAGCTTGGAGACAGGAGAGACCCAGTACTTC,CASSLETGETQYF
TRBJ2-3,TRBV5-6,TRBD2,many,TGTGCCAGCAGCCTACCGGGACTAGCGGGCCCGTCTAGCACAGATACGCAGTATTTT,CASSLPGLAGPSSTDTQYF
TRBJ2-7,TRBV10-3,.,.,TGTGCCATCAGTGAGTCCGTAGGGCAGTACTTC,CAISESVGQYF
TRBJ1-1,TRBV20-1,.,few,TGCAGTGCTAGGATCCCGAAGGTTGGGTCGGCTTTCTTT,CSARIPKVGSAFF
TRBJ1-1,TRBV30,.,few,TGTGCCTGGAGTGCTACGAACACTGAAGCTTTCTTT,CAWSATNTEAFF
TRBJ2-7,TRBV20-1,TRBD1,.,TGCAGTGCTAGAGTCCCGGGACAGGGGAATTACGAGCAGTACTTC,CSARVPGQGNYEQYF
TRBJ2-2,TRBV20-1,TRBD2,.,TGCAGTGCTAGGGCTAGCGGCACCGGGGAGCTGTTTTTT,CSARASGTGELFF
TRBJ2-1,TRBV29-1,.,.,TGCAGCGTTGATCCCGGGGCCATTTACAATGAGCAGTTCTTC,CSVDPGAIYNEQFF